This T cell receptor (beta chain) was captured by sequencing in a study of blood T cell repertoires in COVID-19. Study details: Both acute and convalescent COVID-19 samples were obtained from the United States, Italy and Spain. PBMCs, B-cell-depleted T cells, or T cells were the source of the cDNA or gDNA that made up the material.

Per the study methods: Amplification with reference gene primers provided the estimates of nucleated cell counts. TCRdb keeps only in-frame clones here, not all; method: immunoSEQ multiplex PCR. V and J calls and clone size are copied from that table; D and trimming were computed from the DNA. The sample shows about 200,000 clones, around 80% of them seen only once. The sequencing sample was made of peripheral blood. This sequence was found in a human donor in a cohort sampled during active COVID-19.

CDR3 amino acids: CASSLASGGYQETQYF. In nucleotides, the CDR3 is TGTGCCAGCAGCCTAGCTAGCGGGGGTTACCAAGAGACCCAGTACTTC. This chain joins TRBV3-1 (or the pseudogene TRBV3-2) and TRBJ2-5; 10 bases align to TRBD2. In germline, CDR1 is LGHDT, CDR2 YNNKEL (reference sequence). This CDR3 is built from 16 residues. Germline trimming cut 4 bases from V and 0 bases from J; bases unmatched to any gene: 5.